Each of the 9 T cell receptor beta chains below was sequenced from the same sample in a study of control samples from healthy donors and cancer patients. The protocol was immunoSEQ multiplex PCR, while the TCRdb copy is restricted to in-frame clones and leaves out a portion. This sample has some 44,000 clones, with around 70% found just once. Input material: formalin-fixed, paraffin-embedded tissue. The receptors derive from a male donor with melanoma.

The chain is built from TRBV5-1 and TRBJ1-2; D call uncertain. Germline V lookup: CDR1 SGHRS, CDR2 YFSETQ. This CDR3 region has 13 residues. V shed 5 bases and J shed 3 bases, with 11 bases lying between them. The CDR3 DNA sequence: TGCGCCAGCAGTCCCACAAACTACTATGGCTACACCTTC. This encodes CASSPTNYYGYTF.

In this sample, this clone turned up once. The chain recombines TRBV6-6 with TRBJ2-1, with 7 bases aligning to TRBD1. The CDR3 is made up of 15 amino acids. CDR1 and CDR2 from the germline V gene are MNHNY and SVGAGI (reference sequence). V dropped 6 bases and J dropped 0; count of bases not matched to a gene: 5. The CDR3: CASSPGTVSYNEQFF. DNA for the CDR3: TGTGCCAGCAGCCCTGGGACAGTCTCCTACAATGAGCAGTTCTTC.

Here the CDR3 reads CASSKTPSGRGRYNEQFF. CDR3 in DNA: TGTGCCAGCAGCAAAACCCCCTCCGGGCGTGGACGGTACAATGAGCAGTTCTTC. The chain combines TRBV9 with TRBJ2-1, with D unclear. The germline V gene encodes CDR1 SGDLS and CDR2 YYNGEE. Trimming stripped 4 bases from V and 4 bases from J, with 24 bases between. This CDR3 contains 18 residues.

The V and J genes are TRBV7-9 and TRBJ2-1, with TRBD2 identical over 10 bases. Trimming removed 1 base from V and 4 bases from J; junction bases left unmatched: 4. Germline V gene lookup returns CDR1 SEHNR and CDR2 FQNEAQ (reference sequence). This CDR3 region has 16 residues. CDR3 loop: CASSLGTSGYYNEQFF. CDR3 nucleotide sequence: TGTGCCAGCAGCTTAGGGACTAGCGGTTATTACAATGAGCAGTTCTTC.

CDR3 bases: TGTGCCACCAGCAGAGATTCATCGCGCTACACCTTC. Protein: CATSRDSSRYTF. The rearrangement links TRBV15 to TRBJ1-2, with no clear D. Trimming pared 0 bases from V and 9 bases from J, leaving 8 bases between. CDR3 length: 12 amino acids. Germline CDR1 and CDR2: LNHNV and YYDKDF (reference sequence).

The chain employs TRBV29-1 and TRBJ1-3; D is undetermined. This CDR3 has 13 residues. The V gene lost 5 bases and the J gene lost 3 bases, with 11 bases spanning the gap. Germline V lookup: CDR1 SQVTM, CDR2 ANQGSEA. The CDR3 DNA sequence: TGCAGCGTTTGGGTGCCGCTTGGAAACACCATATATTTT. Amino acid sequence: CSVWVPLGNTIYF.

There are a few counts of this clone. J is TRBJ1-2 and V is TRBV3-1 (or the pseudogene TRBV3-2), with TRBD1 identical over 9 bases. Germline V CDR1 and CDR2: LGHDT, YNNKEL (reference sequence). V lost 0 bases, J lost 4 bases, and 6 bases stayed unmatched. The CDR3 totals 16 residues. The CDR3 loop reads CASSQDATGGIYGYTF. DNA of the CDR3: TGTGCCAGCAGCCAAGACGCGACAGGGGGGATCTATGGCTACACCTTC.

This clone was counted once. Other nucleotide sequences from this sample produce the same CDR3. The genes are TRBV28 and TRBJ1-6, with 7 positions matching TRBD1. From germline, CDR1 is MDHEN and CDR2 SYDVKM. The CDR3 loop spans 17 amino acids. CDR3 coding DNA: TGTGCTACCGGACAGGCAACATACTCACCCCATGATTCACCCCTCCACTTT. Its translation: CATGQATYSPHDSPLHF. Looking up the rest from reference TRBV28 and TRBJ1-6 gives the full variable domain: DVKVTQSSRYLVKRTGEKVFLECVQDMDHENMFWYRQDPGLGLRLIYFSYDVKMKEKGDIPEGYSVSREKKERFSLILESASTNQTSMYLCATGQATYSPHDSPLHFGNGTRLTVT.

This clone was picked up many times. The chain couples TRBV3-1 (or the pseudogene TRBV3-2) to TRBJ1-1; D not resolved. The V and J ends lost 6 bases and 1 base respectively, with 15 bases between them. Germline values: CDR1 LGHDT, CDR2 YNNKEL (reference sequence). The CDR3 contains 15 residues. The CDR3 loop reads CASSSPGARNTEAFF. CDR3 in DNA: TGTGCCAGCAGTAGCCCCGGAGCGCGGAACACTGAAGCTTTCTTT.